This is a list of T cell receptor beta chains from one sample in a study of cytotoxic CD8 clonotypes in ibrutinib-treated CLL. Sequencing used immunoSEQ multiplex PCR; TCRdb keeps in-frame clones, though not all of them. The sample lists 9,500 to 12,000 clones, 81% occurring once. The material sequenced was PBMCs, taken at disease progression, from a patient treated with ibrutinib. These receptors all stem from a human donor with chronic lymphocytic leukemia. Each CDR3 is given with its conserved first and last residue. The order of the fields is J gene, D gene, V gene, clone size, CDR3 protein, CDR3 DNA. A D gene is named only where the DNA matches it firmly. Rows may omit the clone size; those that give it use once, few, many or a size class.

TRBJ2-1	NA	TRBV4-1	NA	CASSQSRSQEQFF	TGCGCCAGCAGCCAATCCAGATCGCAGGAGCAGTTCTTC
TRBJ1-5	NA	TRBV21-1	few	CASSKEGGYSNQPQHF	TGTGCCAGCAGCAAAGAGGGAGGATATAGCAATCAGCCCCAGCATTTT
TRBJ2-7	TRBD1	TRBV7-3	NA	CASSSGGQGLEQYF	TGTGCCAGCAGTTCCGGCGGACAGGGCCTCGAGCAGTACTTC
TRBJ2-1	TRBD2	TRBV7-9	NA	CASSLDGRGNEQFF	TGTGCCAGCAGCTTAGACGGGAGGGGTAATGAGCAGTTCTTC
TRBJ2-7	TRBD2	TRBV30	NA	CAWNLAGGNEQYF	TGTGCCTGGAACCTAGCGGGAGGAAACGAGCAGTACTTC
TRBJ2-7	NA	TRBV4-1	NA	CASSHRLQDPRYEQYF	TGCGCCAGCAGCCACCGGCTGCAGGACCCTAGATACGAGCAGTACTTC
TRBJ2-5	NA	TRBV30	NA	CAWSVGGRETQYF	TGTGCCTGGAGTGTCGGGGGAAGAGAGACCCAGTACTTC
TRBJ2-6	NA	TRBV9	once	CASSPSGTGANVLTF	TGTGCCAGCAGTCCCTCGGGAACTGGGGCCAACGTCCTGACTTTC
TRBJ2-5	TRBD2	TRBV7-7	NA	CASSFGLAGVQETQYF	TGTGCTAGCAGCTTCGGACTAGCGGGAGTCCAAGAGACCCAGTACTTC
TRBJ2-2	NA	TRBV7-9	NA	CASSLSGLDTGELFF	TGTGCCAGCAGCTTAAGTGGCCTCGACACCGGGGAGCTGTTTTTT
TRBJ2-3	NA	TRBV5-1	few	CASSPPRAGGTDTQYF	TGCGCCAGCAGCCCCCCCCGTGCAGGGGGCACAGATACGCAGTATTTT
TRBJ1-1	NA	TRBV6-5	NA	CASTEGERAFF	TGTGCCAGCACCGAAGGGGAAAGGGCTTTCTTT
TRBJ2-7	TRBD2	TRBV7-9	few	CASSLGPSGRTYEQYF	TGTGCCAGCAGCTTAGGGCCTAGCGGGAGGACCTACGAGCAGTACTTC
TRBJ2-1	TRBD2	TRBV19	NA	CASRGLAGGLAGNEQFF	TGTGCCAGTCGGGGACTAGCGGGAGGCTTAGCGGGCAATGAGCAGTTCTTC
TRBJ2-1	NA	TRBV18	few	CASSPGDTTYNEQFF	TGTGCCAGCTCACCAGGGGACACAACCTACAATGAGCAGTTCTTC
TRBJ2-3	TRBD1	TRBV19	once	CASSPTGGAVLAMTDTQYF	TGTGCCAGTAGTCCAACAGGGGGCGCGGTTCTAGCGATGACAGATACGCAGTATTTT
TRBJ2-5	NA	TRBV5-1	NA	CASSLDPGRTGVGTQYF	TGCGCCAGCAGCTTGGATCCTGGTAGGACCGGGGTGGGGACCCAGTACTTC
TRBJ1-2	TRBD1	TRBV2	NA	CASTGVRQGGYGYTF	TGTGCCAGCACCGGAGTGCGACAGGGGGGGTATGGCTACACCTTC
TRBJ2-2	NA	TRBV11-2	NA	CASRGFALRNTGELFF	TGTGCCAGCAGGGGGTTCGCTCTTAGGAACACCGGGGAGCTGTTTTTT
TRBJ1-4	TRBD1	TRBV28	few	CASSFRQGQEKLFF	TGTGCCAGCAGTTTTAGACAGGGTCAAGAAAAACTGTTTTTT
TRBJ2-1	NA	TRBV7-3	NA	CASSRTLSGYYNEQFF	TGTGCCAGCAGCCGCACACTTAGCGGATATTACAATGAGCAGTTCTTC
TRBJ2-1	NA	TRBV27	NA	CASSLRPTLDNEQFF	TGTGCCAGCAGTTTACGCCCGACCCTGGACAATGAGCAGTTCTTC
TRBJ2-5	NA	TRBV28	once	CASSLRLVGETQYF	TGTGCCAGCAGCCTGAGGTTGGTGGGAGAGACCCAGTACTTC
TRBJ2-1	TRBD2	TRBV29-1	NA	CSSAGDLYNEQFF	TGCAGCTCCGCGGGGGACTTATACAATGAGCAGTTCTTC
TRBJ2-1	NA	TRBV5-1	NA	CASSITRMANEQFF	TGCGCCAGCAGCATTACTCGGATGGCCAATGAGCAGTTCTTC
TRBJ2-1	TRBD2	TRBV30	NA	CAWSGGLAGGSDEQFF	TGTGCCTGGAGTGGGGGACTAGCGGGAGGTAGTGATGAGCAGTTCTTC
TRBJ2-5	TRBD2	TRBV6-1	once	CASSEAPTSGKETQYF	TGTGCCAGCAGTGAAGCGCCAACTAGCGGGAAGGAGACCCAGTACTTC
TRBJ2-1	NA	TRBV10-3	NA	CAISERNEQFF	TGTGCCATCAGTGAGCGCAATGAGCAGTTCTTC
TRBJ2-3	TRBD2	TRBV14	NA	CASTKARLAATDTQYF	TGTGCCAGCACCAAAGCCCGACTAGCGGCCACAGATACGCAGTATTTT
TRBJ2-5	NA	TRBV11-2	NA	CASSLWAGGETQYF	TGTGCCAGCAGCTTATGGGCAGGGGGGGAGACCCAGTACTTC
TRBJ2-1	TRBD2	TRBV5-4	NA	CASSHGTSGTYNEQFF	TGTGCCAGCAGCCACGGGACTAGCGGGACCTACAATGAGCAGTTCTTC
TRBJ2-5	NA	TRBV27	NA	CASSLLGSRAGRGETQYF	TGTGCCAGCAGTTTATTGGGATCGAGAGCGGGTAGGGGAGAGACCCAGTACTTC
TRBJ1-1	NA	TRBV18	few	CASSDRAGRDTEAFF	TGTGCCAGCTCAGATCGTGCAGGGAGGGACACTGAAGCTTTCTTT
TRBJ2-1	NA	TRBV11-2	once	CASSTDRNYNEQFF	TGTGCCAGCAGCACCGACAGGAACTACAATGAGCAGTTCTTC
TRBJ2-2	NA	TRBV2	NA	CASTPTTANTGELFF	TGTGCCAGCACCCCCACGACCGCGAACACCGGGGAGCTGTTTTTT
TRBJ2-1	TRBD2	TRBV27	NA	CASSPSRTRGQNEQFF	TGTGCCAGCAGTCCGTCAAGGACTAGAGGTCAGAATGAGCAGTTCTTC
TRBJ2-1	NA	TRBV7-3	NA	CASSPGAGDLRLNEQFF	TGTGCCAGCAGCCCAGGGGCGGGAGACTTACGTTTAAATGAGCAGTTCTTC
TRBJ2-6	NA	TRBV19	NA	CAGHSSGANVLTF	TGTGCCGGACATAGCTCTGGGGCCAACGTCCTGACTTTC
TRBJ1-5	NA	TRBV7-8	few	CASSPWGRQARNQPQHF	TGTGCCAGCAGCCCATGGGGTCGGCAGGCTCGCAATCAGCCCCAGCATTTT
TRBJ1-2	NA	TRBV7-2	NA	CASTPSRDGSYGYTF	TGTGCCAGCACCCCAAGCAGGGACGGGAGCTATGGCTACACCTTC
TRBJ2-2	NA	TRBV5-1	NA	CASSSDGAYTGELFF	TGCGCCAGCAGCTCGGACGGGGCCTACACCGGGGAGCTGTTTTTT
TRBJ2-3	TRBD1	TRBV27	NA	CASSRQGMTDTQYF	TGTGCCAGCAGTCGACAGGGAATGACAGATACGCAGTATTTT
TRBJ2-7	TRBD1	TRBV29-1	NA	CSVEGQAYEQYF	TGCAGCGTGGAGGGACAGGCCTACGAGCAGTACTTC
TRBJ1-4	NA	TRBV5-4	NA	CASSSNGGALEKLFF	TGTGCCAGCAGCTCTAACGGGGGCGCATTAGAAAAACTGTTTTTT
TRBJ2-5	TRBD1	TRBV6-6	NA	CASNRGQGEETQYF	TGTGCCAGCAATAGGGGACAGGGCGAAGAGACCCAGTACTTC
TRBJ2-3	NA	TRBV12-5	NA	CASGGWRFPDTQYF	TGTGCTAGTGGGGGTTGGAGGTTCCCAGATACGCAGTATTTT
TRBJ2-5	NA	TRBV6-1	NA	CASSEGEGRRETQYF	TGTGCCAGCAGTGAAGGGGAAGGGAGGCGAGAGACCCAGTACTTC
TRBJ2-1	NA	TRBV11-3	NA	CASSLSGSYNEQFF	TGTGCCAGCAGCTTATCCGGGAGCTACAATGAGCAGTTCTTC
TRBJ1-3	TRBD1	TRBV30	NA	CAWTRQGGNTIYF	TGTGCCTGGACCCGACAGGGTGGAAACACCATATATTTT